What follows describes a single T cell receptor beta chain. V was clipped by 8 bases and J by 2 bases, with 18 bases between them. Germline lookup yields CDR1 MDHEN and CDR2 SYDVKM. The CDR3 runs to 15 residues. The sample belongs to a study of blood T cell repertoires in COVID-19. On the study more broadly: Italy, Spain and the United States were the sources of the convalescent and acute COVID-19 samples.

Per the study methods: Reference gene primer amplification gave estimated nucleated cell counts. TCRdb's copy holds only in-frame clones and misses some; the assay was immunoSEQ multiplex PCR. V, J and clone size are taken as reported in that table, and D and trimming were inferred from the DNA itself. The top ten hold around 1.7% of the sample, which has approximately 280,000 clones, nearly 90% seen once. The TCR originated in a woman younger than 35 with acute COVID-19. The rearrangement links TRBV28 to TRBJ1-2; the D is unclear. The sample consisted of PBMCs or T cells enriched from blood (not recorded which). CDR3 coding DNA: TGTGCCAGCGGATTCCTAGGGAGGTCGAACTATGGCTACACCTTC. Residues: CASGFLGRSNYGYTF.